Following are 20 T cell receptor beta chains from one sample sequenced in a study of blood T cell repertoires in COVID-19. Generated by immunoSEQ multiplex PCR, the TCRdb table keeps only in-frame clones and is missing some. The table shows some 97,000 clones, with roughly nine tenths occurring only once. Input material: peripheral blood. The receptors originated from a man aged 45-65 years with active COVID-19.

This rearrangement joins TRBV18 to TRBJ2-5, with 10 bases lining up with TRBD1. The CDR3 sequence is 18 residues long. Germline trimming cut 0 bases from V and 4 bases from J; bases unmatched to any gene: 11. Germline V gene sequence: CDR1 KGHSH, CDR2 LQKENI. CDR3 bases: TGTGCCAGCTCACCACCGAGGAATAGGACAGGGGGGAGAGAGACCCAGTACTTC. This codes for CASSPPRNRTGGRETQYF.

Here the CDR3 reads CASSLRTGGNSPLHF. The DNA of the CDR3 is TGTGCCAGCAGCCTAAGGACAGGGGGAAATTCACCCCTCCACTTT. The V call is TRBV5-4, the J call TRBJ1-6; 10 nucleotides match TRBD1. Trimming at V came to 4 bases and at J to 7 bases, leaving 5 bases not matched to a gene. Germline loops: CDR1 SGHNT, CDR2 YYREEE (reference sequence). This CDR3 spans 15 amino acids.

For the CDR3, the DNA is TGTGCCAGCAGCTTAAGGAGCGGGACCTACAATGAGCAGTTCTTC. The encoded protein is CASSLRSGTYNEQFF. This rearrangement joins TRBV11-3 to TRBJ2-1, with TRBD2 identical over 7 bases. The CDR3 is made up of 15 amino acids. V shed 2 bases, J shed 2 bases, and the junction held 3 bases outside the gene matches. Per the germline V gene, CDR1 is SGHNT and CDR2 is YENEEA.

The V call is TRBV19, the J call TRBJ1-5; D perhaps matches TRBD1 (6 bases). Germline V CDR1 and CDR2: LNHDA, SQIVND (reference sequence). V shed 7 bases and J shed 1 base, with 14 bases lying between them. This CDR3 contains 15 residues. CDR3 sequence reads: CASTNGQRSNQPQHF. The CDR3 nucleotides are TGTGCCAGTACCAACGGACAGAGAAGCAATCAGCCCCAGCATTTT.

CDR3 sequence: CASSVGQGAHGYTF. The CDR3 bases are TGTGCCAGCAGCGTAGGTCAGGGGGCCCATGGCTACACCTTC. The chain uses TRBV9 and TRBJ1-2; TRBD1 matches 8 bases. Germline V CDR1 and CDR2: SGDLS, YYNGEE. Trimming removed 0 bases from V and 6 bases from J; junction bases left unmatched: 4. The CDR3 totals 14 residues.

The chain's CDR3 is CASSEPYTGTAGYGYTF. CDR3 DNA sequence: TGCGCCAGCAGTGAGCCATATACCGGGACAGCGGGCTATGGCTACACCTTC. The chain employs TRBV10-2 and TRBJ1-2; 7 nucleotides match TRBD1. The trim removed 2 bases at V and 4 bases at J, leaving 13 bases unmatched. The germline CDR1 and CDR2 sequences are WSHSY and SAAADI. The length of the CDR3 is 17 residues.

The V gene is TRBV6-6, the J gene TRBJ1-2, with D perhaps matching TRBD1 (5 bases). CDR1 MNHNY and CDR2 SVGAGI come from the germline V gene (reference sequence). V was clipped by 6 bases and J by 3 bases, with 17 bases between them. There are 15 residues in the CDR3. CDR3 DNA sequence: TGTGCCAGCAGACCCTCGAAAAGACAGCACTATGGCTACACCTTC. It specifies CASRPSKRQHYGYTF.

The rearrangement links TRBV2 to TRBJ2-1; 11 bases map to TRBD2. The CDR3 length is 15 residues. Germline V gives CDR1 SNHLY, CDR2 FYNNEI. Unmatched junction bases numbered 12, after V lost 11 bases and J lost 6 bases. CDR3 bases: TGTGCCGGCCGTGAACTAGCGGGAGAACGCAATGAGCAGTTCTTC. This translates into CAGRELAGERNEQFF. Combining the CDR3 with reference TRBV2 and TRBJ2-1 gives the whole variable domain EPEVTQTPSHQVTQMGQEVILRCVPISNHLYFYWYRQILGQKVEFLVSFYNNEISEKSEIFDDQFSVERPDGSNFTLKIRSTKLEDSAMYFCAGRELAGERNEQFFGPGTRLTVL.

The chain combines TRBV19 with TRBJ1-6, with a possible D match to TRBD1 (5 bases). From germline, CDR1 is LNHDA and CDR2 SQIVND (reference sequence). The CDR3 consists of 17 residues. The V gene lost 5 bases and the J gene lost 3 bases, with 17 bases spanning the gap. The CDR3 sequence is CASSPGKGALYNSPLHF. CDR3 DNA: TGTGCCAGTAGTCCAGGGAAGGGTGCCCTCTATAATTCACCCCTCCACTTT. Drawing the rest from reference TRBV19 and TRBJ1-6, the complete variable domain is DGGITQSPKYLFRKEGQNVTLSCEQNLNHDAMYWYRQDPGQGLRLIYYSQIVNDFQKGDIAEGYSVSREKKESFPLTVTSAQKNPTAFYLCASSPGKGALYNSPLHFGNGTRLTVT.

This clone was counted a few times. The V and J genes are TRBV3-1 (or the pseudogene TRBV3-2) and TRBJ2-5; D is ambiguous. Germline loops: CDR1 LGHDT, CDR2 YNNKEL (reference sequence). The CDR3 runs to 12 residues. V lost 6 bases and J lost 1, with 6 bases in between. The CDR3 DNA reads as TGTGCCAGCAGATCGGTCCAAGAGACCCAGTACTTC. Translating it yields CASRSVQETQYF.

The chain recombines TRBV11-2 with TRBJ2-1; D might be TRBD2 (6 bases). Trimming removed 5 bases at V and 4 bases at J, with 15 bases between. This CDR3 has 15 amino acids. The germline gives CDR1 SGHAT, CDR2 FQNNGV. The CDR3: CASSKAGGSYNEQFF. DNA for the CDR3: TGTGCCAGCAGCAAAGCCGGGGGTTCATACAATGAGCAGTTCTTC.

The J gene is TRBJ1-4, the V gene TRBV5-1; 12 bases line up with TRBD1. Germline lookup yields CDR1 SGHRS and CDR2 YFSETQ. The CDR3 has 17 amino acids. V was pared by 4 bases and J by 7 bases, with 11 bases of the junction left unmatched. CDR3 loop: CASSKGQGATILEKLFF. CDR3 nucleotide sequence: TGCGCCAGCAGCAAGGGACAGGGGGCGACCATCCTTGAAAAACTGTTTTTT.

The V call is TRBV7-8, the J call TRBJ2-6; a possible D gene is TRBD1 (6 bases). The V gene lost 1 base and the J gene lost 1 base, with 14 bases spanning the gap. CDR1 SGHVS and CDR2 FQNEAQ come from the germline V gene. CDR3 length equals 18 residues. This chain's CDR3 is CASSLVGTFGSGANVLTF. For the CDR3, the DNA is TGTGCCAGCAGCTTAGTTGGGACATTTGGATCTGGGGCCAACGTCCTGACTTTC.

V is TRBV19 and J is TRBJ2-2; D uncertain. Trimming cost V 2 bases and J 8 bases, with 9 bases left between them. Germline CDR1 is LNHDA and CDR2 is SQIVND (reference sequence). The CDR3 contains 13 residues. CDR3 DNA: TGTGCCAGTAGTATAACGGGTTTGGGGGAGCTGTTTTTT. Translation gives CASSITGLGELFF.

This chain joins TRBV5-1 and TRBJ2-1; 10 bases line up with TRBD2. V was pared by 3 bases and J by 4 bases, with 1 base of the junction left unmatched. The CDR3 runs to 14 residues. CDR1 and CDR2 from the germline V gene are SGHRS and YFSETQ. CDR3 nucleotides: TGCGCCAGCAGCTCTAGCGGGGGTTACAATGAGCAGTTCTTC. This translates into CASSSSGGYNEQFF.

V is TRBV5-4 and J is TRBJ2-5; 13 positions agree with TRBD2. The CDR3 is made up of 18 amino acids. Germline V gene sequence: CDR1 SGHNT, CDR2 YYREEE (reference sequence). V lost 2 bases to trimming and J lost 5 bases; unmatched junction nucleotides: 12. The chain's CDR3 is CASSFTGTSGKGGETQYF. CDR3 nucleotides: TGTGCCAGCAGCTTTACAGGGACTAGCGGGAAGGGGGGGGAGACCCAGTACTTC.

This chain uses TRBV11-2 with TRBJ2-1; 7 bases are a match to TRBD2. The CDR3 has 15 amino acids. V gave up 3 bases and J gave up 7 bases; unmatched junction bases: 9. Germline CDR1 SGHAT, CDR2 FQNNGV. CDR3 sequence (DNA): TGTGCCAGCAGCTTGGGGGGACTAACCAATAATGAGCAGTTCTTC. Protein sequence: CASSLGGLTNNEQFF.

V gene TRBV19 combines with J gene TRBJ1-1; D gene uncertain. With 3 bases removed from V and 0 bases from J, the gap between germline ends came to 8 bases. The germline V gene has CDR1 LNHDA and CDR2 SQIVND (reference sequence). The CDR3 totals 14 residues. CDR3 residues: CASSIVVVNTEAFF. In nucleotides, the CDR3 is TGTGCCAGTAGTATCGTAGTGGTGAACACTGAAGCTTTCTTT.

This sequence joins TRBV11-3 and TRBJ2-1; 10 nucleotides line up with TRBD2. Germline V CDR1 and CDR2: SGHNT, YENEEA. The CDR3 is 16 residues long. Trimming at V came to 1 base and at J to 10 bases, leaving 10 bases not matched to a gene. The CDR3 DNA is TGTGCCAGCAGCTTAGGTGGAGCGGGGGGGATAAAGGAGCAGTTCTTC. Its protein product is CASSLGGAGGIKEQFF.

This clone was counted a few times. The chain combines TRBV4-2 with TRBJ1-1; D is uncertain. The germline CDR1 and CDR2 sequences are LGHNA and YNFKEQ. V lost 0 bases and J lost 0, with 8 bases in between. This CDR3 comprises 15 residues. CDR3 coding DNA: TGTGCCAGCAGCCAAGATCAGGCCATGAACACTGAAGCTTTCTTT. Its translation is CASSQDQAMNTEAFF.